These T cell receptor beta chains were read from a single sample in a study of blood T cell repertoires in COVID-19. The table came from immunoSEQ multiplex PCR; TCRdb's copy has only in-frame clones and leaves some out. Among around 20,000 clones listed, roughly 87% were seen once. The sample was peripheral blood. The receptors derive from a human donor in a cohort sampled during active COVID-19. The donor label of this sample is uncertain. The CDR3 runs from the conserved cysteine through the conserved F or W. A D gene is named only where the DNA matches it firmly. Rows may omit the clone size; those that give it use once, few, many or a size class.

j_call | d_call | v_call | clone_size | cdr3_aa | cdr3_nt
TRBJ1-1 | TRBD1 | TRBV6-2/TRBV6-3 | . | CASSPDRAPEAFF | TGTGCCAGCAGTCCCGACAGGGCGCCGGAGGCTTTCTTT
TRBJ2-1 | . | TRBV5-1 | . | CASSLVQGLGNEQFF | TGCGCCAGCAGCTTGGTACAGGGATTGGGGAATGAGCAGTTCTTC
TRBJ2-3 | TRBD2 | TRBV6-5 | . | CASSRTSGSSDTQYF | TGTGCCAGCAGTCGGACTAGCGGGAGTTCAGATACGCAGTATTTT
TRBJ1-4 | TRBD1 | TRBV5-1 | . | CASSLQGQGADEKLFF | TGCGCCAGCAGCTTGCAGGGACAGGGGGCGGATGAAAAACTGTTTTTT
TRBJ1-4 | . | TRBV28 | . | CASSWGGDEKLFF | TGTGCCAGCAGCTGGGGGGGGGATGAAAAACTGTTTTTT
TRBJ2-1 | . | TRBV7-9 | . | CASSLSGNEQFF | TGTGCCAGCAGCTTATCCGGGAATGAGCAGTTCTTC
TRBJ1-4 | . | TRBV5-6 | . | CASSLAGQGPEKLFF | TGTGCCAGCAGCTTGGCCGGGCAGGGGCCGGAAAAACTGTTTTTT
TRBJ2-1 | . | TRBV11-3 | few | CASSLGKGAGNEQFF | TGTGCCAGCAGCTTAGGGAAGGGGGCGGGAAATGAGCAGTTCTTC
TRBJ2-1 | . | TRBV5-1 | . | CASSSGSYNEQFF | TGCGCCAGCAGCTCCGGGTCATACAATGAGCAGTTCTTC
TRBJ1-2 | . | TRBV5-1 | . | CASSFGAGRGYGYTF | TGCGCCAGCAGCTTCGGAGCCGGTAGGGGCTATGGCTACACCTTC
TRBJ2-1 | TRBD2 | TRBV19 | . | CASSQSGRPSNEQFF | TGTGCCAGTAGTCAAAGCGGGAGGCCTAGCAATGAGCAGTTCTTC
TRBJ2-1 | TRBD1 | TRBV7-9 | large | CASSLATTGNNEQFF | TGTGCCAGCAGCTTAGCCACGACAGGGAACAATGAGCAGTTCTTC
TRBJ2-1 | . | TRBV5-1 | . | CASSPYYSSYNEQFF | TGCGCCAGCAGCCCATACTATAGCTCCTACAATGAGCAGTTCTTC
TRBJ2-2 | TRBD1 | TRBV28 | . | CASRTGGLDTGELFF | TGTGCCAGCAGGACAGGGGGCCTAGACACCGGGGAGCTGTTTTTT
TRBJ2-2 | . | TRBV5-1 | . | CASSVGPGATGELFF | TGCGCCAGCAGCGTGGGACCAGGGGCCACCGGGGAGCTGTTTTTT
TRBJ2-1 | TRBD2 | TRBV5-4 | . | CASSSTSGKYNEQFF | TGTGCCAGCAGCTCGACTAGCGGGAAGTACAATGAGCAGTTCTTC
TRBJ2-5 | TRBD2 | TRBV30 | once | CAWTKASGAQETQYF | TGTGCCTGGACGAAGGCGAGCGGGGCTCAAGAGACCCAGTACTTC
TRBJ2-3 | TRBD2 | TRBV5-4 | . | CASSLRSGGLTDTQYF | TGTGCCAGCAGCTTGAGGTCGGGAGGCCTCACAGATACGCAGTATTTT
TRBJ2-5 | . | TRBV5-4 | few | CASSPVGGDIETQYF | TGTGCCAGCAGCCCGGTGGGGGGAGACATAGAGACCCAGTACTTC
TRBJ1-2 | TRBD1 | TRBV30 | . | CAWGQDNYGYTF | TGTGCCTGGGGACAGGATAACTATGGCTACACCTTC
TRBJ2-1 | TRBD1 | TRBV5-4 | once | CASSPGTGRTNEQFF | TGTGCCAGCAGCCCGGGGACAGGGAGGACGAATGAGCAGTTCTTC
TRBJ2-2 | TRBD2 | TRBV5-1 | once | CASSQGLAGGMNTGELFF | TGCGCCAGCAGCCAGGGACTAGCGGGAGGAATGAACACCGGGGAGCTGTTTTTT
TRBJ1-5 | . | TRBV2 | . | CASTDGRGNSNQPQHF | TGTGCCAGCACTGACGGACGGGGAAATAGCAATCAGCCCCAGCATTTT
TRBJ2-5 | . | TRBV5-4 | . | CASSLVGGRETQYF | TGTGCCAGCAGCTTGGTAGGGGGTCGGGAGACCCAGTACTTC
TRBJ1-5 | . | TRBV2 | . | CASSGSQGPRQPQHF | TGTGCCAGCAGTGGAAGTCAGGGCCCCAGGCAGCCCCAGCATTTT
TRBJ2-1 | TRBD1 | TRBV30 | . | CAWSPRDRGEFF | TGTGCCTGGAGTCCGCGGGACAGGGGGGAGTTCTTC
TRBJ2-5 | . | TRBV29-1 | . | CSVDGRGQETQYF | TGCAGCGTTGACGGACGGGGCCAAGAGACCCAGTACTTC
TRBJ1-4 | TRBD1 | TRBV4-1 | once | CASSQYGTANNEKLFF | TGCGCCAGCAGCCAATACGGGACAGCTAATAATGAAAAACTGTTTTTT
TRBJ1-5 | . | TRBV19 | . | CASSKGQTRAIWPQHF | TGTGCCAGTAGTAAGGGCCAAACCAGGGCAATTTGGCCCCAGCATTTT
TRBJ2-7 | TRBD2 | TRBV29-1 | . | CSANQGVAGNEQYF | TGCAGCGCCAACCAGGGAGTAGCGGGTAACGAGCAGTACTTC
TRBJ2-3 | TRBD1 | TRBV11-2 | . | CASSLGQGFVGTDTQYF | TGTGCCAGCAGCTTAGGACAGGGGTTCGTAGGCACAGATACGCAGTATTTT
TRBJ1-2 | TRBD1 | TRBV9 | once | CASSAWDSQAGYTF | TGTGCCAGCAGCGCCTGGGACAGTCAAGCCGGCTACACCTTC
TRBJ2-1 | . | TRBV5-8 | . | CASSLTGAAYNEQFF | TGTGCCAGCAGCTTGACGGGAGCAGCCTACAATGAGCAGTTCTTC
TRBJ2-1 | . | TRBV28 | . | CASSRPPSYNEQFF | TGTGCCAGCAGTCGTCCCCCCTCCTACAATGAGCAGTTCTTC
TRBJ2-1 | TRBD2 | TRBV5-1 | . | CASSDVSGTSGWGEQFF | TGCGCCAGCAGCGATGTATCCGGGACTAGCGGGTGGGGTGAGCAGTTCTTC
TRBJ2-6 | . | TRBV4-1 | . | CASSQGGASGANVLTF | TGCGCCAGCAGCCAAGGTGGTGCTAGCGGGGCCAACGTCCTGACTTTC
TRBJ2-7 | . | TRBV29-1 | . | CSVAGTFDRNLYEQYF | TGCAGCGTTGCGGGGACCTTCGACAGGAACCTCTACGAGCAGTACTTC
TRBJ1-1 | . | TRBV9 | . | CASSPLSGNTEAFF | TGTGCCAGCAGCCCGCTGTCGGGGAACACTGAAGCTTTCTTT
TRBJ2-5 | TRBD2 | TRBV27 | . | CASSFLAGETQYF | TGTGCCAGCAGTTTCCTAGCGGGAGAGACCCAGTACTTC
TRBJ2-5 | TRBD2 | TRBV15 | once | CATSIATRTSGRQETQYF | TGTGCCACCAGCATCGCCACAAGGACTAGCGGGAGGCAAGAGACCCAGTACTTC
TRBJ2-2 | . | TRBV2 | . | CASSWTAGELFF | TGTGCCAGCAGTTGGACTGCCGGGGAGCTGTTTTTT
TRBJ2-5 | . | TRBV7-3 | . | CASSFLGPLASQETQYF | TGTGCCAGCAGCTTCCTGGGTCCTCTAGCGTCTCAAGAGACCCAGTACTTC
TRBJ2-7 | . | TRBV11-2 | . | CASSLVAASYEQYF | TGTGCCAGCAGCTTAGTGGCGGCCTCCTACGAGCAGTACTTC
TRBJ2-7 | TRBD1 | TRBV5-1 | . | CASSFTGQPYEQYF | TGCGCCAGCAGCTTTACGGGACAGCCCTACGAGCAGTACTTC
TRBJ2-2 | TRBD2 | TRBV6-5 | . | CASSGLAGGTGELFF | TGTGCCAGCAGCGGACTAGCGGGAGGGACCGGGGAGCTGTTTTTT
TRBJ2-5 | TRBD2 | TRBV4-1 | . | CASSQERGLAGEETQYF | TGCGCCAGCAGCCAAGAAAGGGGGCTAGCGGGAGAAGAGACCCAGTACTTC
TRBJ1-5 | TRBD1 | TRBV19 | . | CASGQGYQPQHF | TGTGCCAGTGGACAGGGCTATCAGCCCCAGCATTTT
TRBJ2-7 | TRBD1 | TRBV2 | once | CASSEFAPSGTGGYEQYF | TGTGCCAGCAGTGAGTTCGCTCCATCCGGGACAGGGGGCTACGAGCAGTACTTC